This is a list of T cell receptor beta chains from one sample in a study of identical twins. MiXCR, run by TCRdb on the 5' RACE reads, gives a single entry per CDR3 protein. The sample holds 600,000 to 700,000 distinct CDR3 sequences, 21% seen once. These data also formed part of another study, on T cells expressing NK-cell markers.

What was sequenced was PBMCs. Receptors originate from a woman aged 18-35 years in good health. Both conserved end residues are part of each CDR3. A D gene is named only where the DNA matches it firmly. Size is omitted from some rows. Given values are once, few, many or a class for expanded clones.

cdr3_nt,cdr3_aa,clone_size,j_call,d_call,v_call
TGCGCCAGCAGCGCGCAACCCACTAGCGGGGTCGGACTAACAAATGAGCAGTTCTTC,CASSAQPTSGVGLTNEQFF,NA,TRBJ2-1,TRBD2,TRBV5-1
TGCAGCGTTGATGAGAATAAAGGAGGCGGCTATGGCTACACCTTC,CSVDENKGGGYGYTF,few,TRBJ1-2,NA,TRBV29-1
TGTGCCAGCAGCTTCCTATCCACGGAGACCCAGTACTTC,CASSFLSTETQYF,few,TRBJ2-5,NA,TRBV5-6
TGTGCCAGCAGTTACTCGAGGTATCAGCCCCAGCATTTT,CASSYSRYQPQHF,few,TRBJ1-5,NA,TRBV6-5
TGTGCCAGCAGTTTGGGCGGAGCCGGAATTTACGAGCAGTACTTC,CASSLGGAGIYEQYF,NA,TRBJ2-7,NA,TRBV12-3/TRBV12-4
TGTGCCAGCAGCTGGAGCGGGGAAGATACGCAGTATTTT,CASSWSGEDTQYF,few,TRBJ2-3,TRBD2,TRBV7-9
TGTGCCAGCAGCCGGCTCAGCGATACGCAGTATTTT,CASSRLSDTQYF,once,TRBJ2-3,NA,TRBV5-6
TGCAGTGCTAGAGGGGCGGATGAGCAGTTCTTC,CSARGADEQFF,NA,TRBJ2-1,NA,TRBV20-1
TGTGCCATCAATCCCCGGGACAGGGACAATGAGCAGTTCTTC,CAINPRDRDNEQFF,few,TRBJ2-1,TRBD1,TRBV10-3
TGCAGTGCTAATCCGGTTGAGACCCAGTACTTC,CSANPVETQYF,NA,TRBJ2-5,NA,TRBV20-1
TGTGCCAGCAGCCTCTATAGCGGGGGGGCCGGAAATGAGCAGTTCTTC,CASSLYSGGAGNEQFF,NA,TRBJ2-1,TRBD2,TRBV7-3
TGTGCCAGCAGCTCAAAGCCCCTCTCGCGAGAGACCCAGTACTTC,CASSSKPLSRETQYF,NA,TRBJ2-5,NA,TRBV5-5
TGTGCCAGCACCCTAGTAACTAACATCCACAATGAGCAGTTCTTC,CASTLVTNIHNEQFF,few,TRBJ2-1,NA,TRBV12-3/TRBV12-4
TGCAGTGCTAGAGGACTAGCGGGAGGTGTGTGGACAGATACGCAGTATTTT,CSARGLAGGVWTDTQYF,NA,TRBJ2-3,TRBD2,TRBV20-1
TGTGCCAGCAGCGCAGTTAGCTCCTACAATGAGCAGTTCTTC,CASSAVSSYNEQFF,NA,TRBJ2-1,NA,TRBV7-9
TGCAGTGTCAAGTTGAGCGAGGCAGATACGCAGTATTTT,CSVKLSEADTQYF,few,TRBJ2-3,NA,TRBV20-1
TGCAGTGCTAGCGGGCGGGGCAGCACAGATACGCAGTATTTT,CSASGRGSTDTQYF,few,TRBJ2-3,NA,TRBV20-1
TGTGCCAGCATCGACCTCTCTGGGGCCAACGTCCTGACTTTC,CASIDLSGANVLTF,few,TRBJ2-6,NA,TRBV7-9
TGTGCCAGCCGAGACCAACTCTCCTACAATGAGCAGTTCTTC,CASRDQLSYNEQFF,few,TRBJ2-1,NA,TRBV6-1
TGTGCCAGCAGTGATAGAAACAGGGGAAGCAATCAGCCCCAGCATTTT,CASSDRNRGSNQPQHF,many,TRBJ1-5,TRBD1,TRBV2
TGCGCCAGCAGCTTGGGAGACAAGGGCCTCTATGGCTACACCTTC,CASSLGDKGLYGYTF,few,TRBJ1-2,NA,TRBV5-1
TGTGCCATCAGTGAGTCCGGGCAGGGACGCGGCTACACCTTC,CAISESGQGRGYTF,NA,TRBJ1-2,NA,TRBV10-3
TGCAGTGCTAGAGATCTGGGACTAGCTAGCACAGATACGCAGTATTTT,CSARDLGLASTDTQYF,NA,TRBJ2-3,TRBD2,TRBV20-1
TGCGCCAGCAGCTTGGTTCCAGATACGCAGTATTTT,CASSLVPDTQYF,many,TRBJ2-3,NA,TRBV5-1
TGTGCCAGCAGCGGACTAGCGCCTAGCACAGATACGCAGTATTTT,CASSGLAPSTDTQYF,few,TRBJ2-3,TRBD2,TRBV6-1
TGCAGCGTTGGGGGACAGGGGGCTGGAGATACGCAGTATTTT,CSVGGQGAGDTQYF,few,TRBJ2-3,TRBD1,TRBV29-1
TGCAGTGCTAGAGATGCGGGGGATGGCACAGATACGCAGTATTTT,CSARDAGDGTDTQYF,few,TRBJ2-3,TRBD2,TRBV20-1
TGCAGTGCTAGAAAAGGACAGTTAACTGAAGCTTTCTTT,CSARKGQLTEAFF,many,TRBJ1-1,NA,TRBV20-1
TGTGCCAGCAGTACCGGGACAGCAGTCTCCTACAATGAGCAGTTCTTC,CASSTGTAVSYNEQFF,NA,TRBJ2-1,TRBD1,TRBV12-3/TRBV12-4
TGCAGTGCTAGCAGCGGGACAGGGAGAAATGAGCAGTTCTTC,CSASSGTGRNEQFF,NA,TRBJ2-1,TRBD1,TRBV20-1
TGCAGTGCCATAGGACAGCATGGCTACACCTTC,CSAIGQHGYTF,NA,TRBJ1-2,NA,TRBV20-1
TGCAGTGCCGGTCTGGGGGCGGCCCAAGCAGATACGCAGTATTTT,CSAGLGAAQADTQYF,NA,TRBJ2-3,NA,TRBV20-1
TGCAGCGTTGGGTGGAGACGTAGGTTCACAGATACGCAGTATTTT,CSVGWRRRFTDTQYF,NA,TRBJ2-3,NA,TRBV29-1
TGTGCCAGCAGTTTTCGGCAGGGTGTGGATACGCAGTATTTT,CASSFRQGVDTQYF,many,TRBJ2-3,NA,TRBV12-3/TRBV12-4
TGTGCCAGCAGTCCTTCGCGGGAGGCCCGTCGAAGGTATTTT,CASSPSREARRRYF,once,TRBJ2-3,TRBD2,TRBV12-3/TRBV12-4
TGTGCCAGCTCAAGGTACTCCAGCTCCTACAATGAGCAGTTCTTC,CASSRYSSSYNEQFF,NA,TRBJ2-1,NA,TRBV18
TGCAGTGCTAGGGGGCGGAGCGGGAGAATTAGCTACAATGAGCAGTTCTTC,CSARGRSGRISYNEQFF,few,TRBJ2-1,TRBD2,TRBV20-1
TGTGCCAGCGGGGAAACGCTAAGCGGGGTGACAGATACGCAGTATTTT,CASGETLSGVTDTQYF,NA,TRBJ2-3,TRBD2,TRBV6-1
TGCAGTGCCAGCCAGATCATGAACACTGAAGCTTTCTTT,CSASQIMNTEAFF,NA,TRBJ1-1,NA,TRBV20-1